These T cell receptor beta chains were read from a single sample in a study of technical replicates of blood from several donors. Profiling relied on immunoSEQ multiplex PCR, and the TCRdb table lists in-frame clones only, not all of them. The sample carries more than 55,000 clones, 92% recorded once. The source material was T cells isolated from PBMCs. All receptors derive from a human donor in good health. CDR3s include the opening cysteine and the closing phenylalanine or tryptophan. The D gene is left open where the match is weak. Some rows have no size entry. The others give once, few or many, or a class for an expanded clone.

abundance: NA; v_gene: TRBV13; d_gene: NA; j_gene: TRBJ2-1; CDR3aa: CASSLDREPYNEQFF; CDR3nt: TGTGCCAGCAGCTTAGACAGGGAGCCTTACAATGAGCAGTTCTTC
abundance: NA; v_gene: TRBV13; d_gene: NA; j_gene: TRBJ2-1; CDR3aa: CASRRTGNYNEQFF; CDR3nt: TGTGCCAGCCGCAGGACCGGGAATTATAATGAGCAGTTCTTC
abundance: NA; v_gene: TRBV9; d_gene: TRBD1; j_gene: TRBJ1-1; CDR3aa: CASSVTGVAEAFF; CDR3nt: TGTGCCAGCAGCGTCACAGGGGTCGCTGAAGCTTTCTTT
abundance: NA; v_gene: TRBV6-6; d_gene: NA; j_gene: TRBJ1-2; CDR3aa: CACRNDQGYTF; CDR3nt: TGTGCCTGCCGAAATGATCAGGGCTACACCTTC
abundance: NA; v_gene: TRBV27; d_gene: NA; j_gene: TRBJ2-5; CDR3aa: CASSYQGLLETQYF; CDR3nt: TGTGCCAGCAGTTACCAGGGGCTCTTGGAGACCCAGTACTTC
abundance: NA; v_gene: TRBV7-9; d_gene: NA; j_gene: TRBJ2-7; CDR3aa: CASSLNAGRRDYEQYF; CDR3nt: TGTGCCAGCAGCTTAAACGCAGGGCGCCGAGACTACGAGCAGTACTTC
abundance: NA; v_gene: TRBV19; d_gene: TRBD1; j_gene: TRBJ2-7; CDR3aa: CASSLPLGTGGIEQYF; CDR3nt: TGTGCCAGTAGTTTGCCCCTGGGGACAGGGGGTATCGAGCAGTACTTC
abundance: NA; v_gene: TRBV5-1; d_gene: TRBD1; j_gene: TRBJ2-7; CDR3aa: CASSLPTGDEQYF; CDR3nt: TGCGCCAGCAGCTTACCCACAGGGGACGAGCAGTACTTC
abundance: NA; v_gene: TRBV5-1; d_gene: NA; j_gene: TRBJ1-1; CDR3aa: CASRVIGQSNTEAFF; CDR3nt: TGCGCCAGCAGAGTTATCGGACAGAGTAACACTGAAGCTTTCTTT
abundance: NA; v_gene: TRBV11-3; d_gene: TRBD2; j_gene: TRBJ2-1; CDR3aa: CASSLVAGVLDEQFF; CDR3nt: TGTGCCAGCAGCTTGGTAGCGGGAGTCTTGGATGAGCAGTTCTTC
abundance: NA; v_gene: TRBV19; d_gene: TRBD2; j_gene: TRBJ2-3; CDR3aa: CASSIALAGRTQYF; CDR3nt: TGTGCCAGTAGTATAGCCCTAGCGGGAAGAACGCAGTATTTT
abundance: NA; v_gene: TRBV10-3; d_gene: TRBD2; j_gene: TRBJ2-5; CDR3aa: CATGTSGSGETQYF; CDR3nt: TGTGCCACCGGGACTAGCGGGAGCGGAGAGACCCAGTACTTC
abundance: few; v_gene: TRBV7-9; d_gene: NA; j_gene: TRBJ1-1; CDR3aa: CASSSRGISTEAFF; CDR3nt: TGTGCCAGCAGCTCAAGGGGTATCAGCACTGAAGCTTTCTTT